This T cell receptor (beta chain) comes out of a study of blood T cell repertoires in COVID-19. The CDR3 has 16 residues. After removal of 0 bases from V and 4 bases from J, the junction contained 4 bases not matched to a gene. Germline lookup yields CDR1 LGHNA and CDR2 YSLEER. TCRdb's copy holds only in-frame clones and misses some; the assay was immunoSEQ multiplex PCR. The top ten clones hold about a sixth of a sample with about 99,000 clones, around 79% of them seen once. This sequence originates from a woman older than 75 with active or convalescent COVID-19. The gene calls are TRBV4-3 and TRBJ2-1, with 9 bases matching TRBD2. The specimen sequenced was peripheral blood. The CDR3 sequence: CASSQDPSGVYNEQFF. The CDR3 DNA follows: TGCGCCAGCAGCCAAGACCCTAGCGGGGTTTACAATGAGCAGTTCTTC.